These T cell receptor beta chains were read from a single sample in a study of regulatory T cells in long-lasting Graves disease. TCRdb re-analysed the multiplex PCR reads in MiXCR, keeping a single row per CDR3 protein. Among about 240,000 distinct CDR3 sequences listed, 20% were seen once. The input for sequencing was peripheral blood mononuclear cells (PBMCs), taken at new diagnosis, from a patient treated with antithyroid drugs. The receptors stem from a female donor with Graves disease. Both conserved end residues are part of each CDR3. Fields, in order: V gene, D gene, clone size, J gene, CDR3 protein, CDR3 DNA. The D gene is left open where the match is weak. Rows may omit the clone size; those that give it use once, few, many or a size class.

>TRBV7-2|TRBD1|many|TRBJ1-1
CASSLRQGGNTEAFF
TGTGCCAGCAGCTTACGACAGGGGGGGAACACTGAAGCTTTCTTT
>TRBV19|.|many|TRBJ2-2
CASTVAHANTGELFF
TGTGCCAGTACCGTCGCACACGCGAACACCGGGGAGCTGTTTTTT
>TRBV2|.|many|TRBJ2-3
CASSGTLGDTQYF
TGTGCCAGCAGTGGGACTCTTGGGGATACGCAGTATTTT
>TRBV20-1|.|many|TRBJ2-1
CSAADSSYNEQFF
TGCAGTGCGGCGGACAGTTCCTACAATGAGCAGTTCTTC
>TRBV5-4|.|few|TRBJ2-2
CASSAGNTGELFF
TGTGCCAGCAGCGCCGGAAACACCGGGGAGCTGTTTTTT
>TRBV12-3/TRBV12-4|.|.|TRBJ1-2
CASSSESRRGYYGYTF
TGTGCCAGCAGTTCCGAAAGTAGACGGGGGTACTATGGCTACACCTTC
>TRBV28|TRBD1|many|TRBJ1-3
CASSLSRQGGNTIYF
TGTGCCAGCAGTTTGTCGCGACAGGGAGGAAACACCATATATTTT
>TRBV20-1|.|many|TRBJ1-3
CSALRDGGNTIYF
TGCAGTGCCCTTCGTGACGGAGGAAACACCATATATTTT
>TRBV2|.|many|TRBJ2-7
CASLPQQGAYEQYF
TGTGCCAGCCTCCCTCAACAGGGCGCCTACGAGCAGTACTTC
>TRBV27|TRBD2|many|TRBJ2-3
CASSLSKSGGGDTQYF
TGTGCCAGCAGTTTATCGAAGAGCGGGGGTGGGGATACGCAGTATTTT
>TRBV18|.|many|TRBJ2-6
CASSPPLSGANVLTF
TGTGCCAGCTCACCTCCGCTTTCTGGGGCCAACGTCCTGACTTTC
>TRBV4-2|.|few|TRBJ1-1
CASSQDYRNTEAFF
TGTGCCAGCAGCCAAGATTACCGGAACACTGAAGCTTTCTTT
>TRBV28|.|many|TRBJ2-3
CASSPPRGSSTDTQYF
TGTGCCAGCAGTCCCCCGCGGGGTTCTAGCACAGATACGCAGTATTTT
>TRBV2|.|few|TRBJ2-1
CASMGDINNGQFF
TGTGCCAGCATGGGGGACATTAACAATGGGCAGTTCTTC
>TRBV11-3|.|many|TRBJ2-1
CASSLRRSRTHGEQFF
TGTGCCAGCAGCTTACGACGGAGCAGGACTCATGGGGAGCAGTTCTTC
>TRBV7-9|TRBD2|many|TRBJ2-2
CASSLLAGGPTGELFF
TGTGCCAGCAGCCTACTAGCGGGAGGGCCTACCGGGGAGCTGTTTTTT
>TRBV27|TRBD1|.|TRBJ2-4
CASSFGTGDSIQYF
TGTGCCAGCAGTTTTGGGACAGGGGATAGCATTCAGTACTTC
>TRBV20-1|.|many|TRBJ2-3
CSAREGGLFSTDTQYF
TGCAGTGCCAGAGAGGGGGGACTATTCAGCACAGATACGCAGTATTTT
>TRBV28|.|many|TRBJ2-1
CASSLLQDYNEQFF
TGTGCCAGCAGTTTATTACAGGACTACAATGAGCAGTTCTTC
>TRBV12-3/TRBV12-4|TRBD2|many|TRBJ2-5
CASSLKRELPQETQYF
TGTGCCAGCAGCCTCAAGCGGGAGCTCCCCCAAGAGACCCAGTACTTC
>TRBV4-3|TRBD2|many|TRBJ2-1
CASSPGGNSYNEQFF
TGCGCCAGCAGCCCGGGGGGGAACTCCTACAATGAGCAGTTCTTC
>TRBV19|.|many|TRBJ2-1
CASIGISGNEQFF
TGTGCCAGTATCGGCATCTCGGGGAATGAGCAGTTCTTC
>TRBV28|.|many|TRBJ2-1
CASSPGFSYNEQFF
TGTGCCTCCTCCCCAGGGTTCTCCTACAATGAGCAGTTCTTC
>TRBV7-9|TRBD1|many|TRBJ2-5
CASSLPQGAADAQYF
TGTGCCAGCAGCTTGCCGCAGGGGGCGGCAGATGCCCAGTACTTC
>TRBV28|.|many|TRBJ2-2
CASRGDRGNTGELFF
TGTGCCAGCAGAGGGGATCGCGGGAACACCGGGGAGCTGTTTTTT
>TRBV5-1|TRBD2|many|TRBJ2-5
CASSLLAGEQETQYF
TGCGCCAGCAGCTTGCTAGCGGGCGAGCAAGAGACCCAGTACTTC
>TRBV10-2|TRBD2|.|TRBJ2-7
CASTSGRAGWGQYF
TGCGCCAGCACTAGCGGGAGGGCCGGGTGGGGGCAGTACTTC
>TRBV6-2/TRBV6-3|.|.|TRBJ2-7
CASSYHRQGGSYEQYF
TGTGCCAGCAGTTACCATAGACAAGGTGGATCCTACGAGCAGTACTTC
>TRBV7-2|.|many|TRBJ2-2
CASSLIGVANTGELFF
TGTGCCAGCAGCTTGATAGGGGTCGCGAACACCGGGGAGCTGTTTTTT
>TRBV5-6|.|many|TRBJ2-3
CASIVAAGIPTDTQYF
TGTGCCAGCATCGTGGCCGCTGGGATTCCCACAGATACGCAGTATTTT
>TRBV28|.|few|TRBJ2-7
CASSLAGIGYEQYF
TGTGCCAGCAGTTTAGCAGGGATTGGCTACGAGCAGTACTTC
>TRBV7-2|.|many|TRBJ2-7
CASSLEIFADDYEQYF
TGTGCCAGCAGCTTAGAAATCTTCGCGGACGACTACGAGCAGTACTTC
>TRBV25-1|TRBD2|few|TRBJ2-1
CATRGERDAYEQFF
TGTGCCACCCGAGGGGAGCGGGATGCCTATGAGCAGTTCTTC
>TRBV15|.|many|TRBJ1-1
CATSRDTPEGFTEAFF
TGTGCCACCAGCAGAGACACGCCTGAGGGGTTCACTGAAGCTTTCTTT
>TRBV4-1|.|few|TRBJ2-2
CASSQVPATGELFF
TGCGCCAGCAGCCAAGTCCCGGCTACTGGGGAGCTGTTTTTT
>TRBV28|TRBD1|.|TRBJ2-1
CASSLTGGNEQFF
TGTGCCAGCAGTTTAACAGGGGGCAATGAGCAGTTCTTC
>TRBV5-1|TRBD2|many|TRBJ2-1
CASSTGTSGRIEQFF
TGCGCCAGCAGCACCGGGACTAGCGGGAGAATTGAGCAGTTCTTC
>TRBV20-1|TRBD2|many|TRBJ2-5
CSARDSGGYQETQYF
TGCAGTGCTAGAGATTCGGGGGGGTACCAAGAGACCCAGTACTTC
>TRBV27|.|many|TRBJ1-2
CASSPQGRRNYGYTF
TGTGCCAGCAGTCCTCAGGGCCGTCGTAACTATGGCTACACCTTC
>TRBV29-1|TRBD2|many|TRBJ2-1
CSVMRGLAGGEFF
TGCAGCGTGATGCGTGGACTAGCGGGAGGGGAGTTCTTC
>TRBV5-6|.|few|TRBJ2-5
CASSFYGEETQYF
TGTGCCAGCAGCTTTTACGGGGAGGAGACCCAGTACTTC
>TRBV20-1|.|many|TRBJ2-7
CSARDGWGSYEQYF
TGCAGTGCTAGAGATGGATGGGGGAGCTACGAGCAGTACTTC
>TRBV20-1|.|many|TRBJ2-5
CSARGASAYQETQYF
TGCAGTGCTAGAGGGGCCTCGGCGTACCAAGAGACCCAGTACTTC
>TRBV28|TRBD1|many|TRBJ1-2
CASSIRTGGEDYGYTF
TGTGCCAGCAGTATCCGGACAGGGGGCGAAGACTATGGCTACACCTTC
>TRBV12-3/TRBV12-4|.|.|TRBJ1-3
CASSKQSFSGDTIYF
TGTGCCAGCAGCAAACAGTCTTTCTCTGGAGACACCATATATTTT
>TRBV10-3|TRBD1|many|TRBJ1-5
CAIRRDSRDQPQHF
TGTGCCATCAGGCGGGACAGTCGAGATCAGCCCCAGCATTTT
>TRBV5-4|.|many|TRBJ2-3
CASSYPGDTQYF
TGTGCCAGCAGCTACCCGGGGGATACGCAGTATTTT
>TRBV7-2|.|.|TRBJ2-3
CASTNDRLQYF
TGTGCCAGCACCAACGACAGACTTCAGTATTTT
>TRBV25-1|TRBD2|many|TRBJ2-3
CASSESLALAMDTQYF
TGTGCCAGCAGTGAATCTTTAGCACTAGCGATGGATACGCAGTATTTT
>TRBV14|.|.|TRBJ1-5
CASSRATENQLQHF
TGTGCCAGCAGCCGCGCGACAGAGAATCAGCTCCAGCATTTT
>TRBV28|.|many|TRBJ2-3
CASHERDTQYF
TGTGCCTCCCACGAAAGAGATACGCAGTATTTT
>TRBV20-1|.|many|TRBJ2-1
CSASVREQFF
TGCAGTGCCTCCGTTCGTGAGCAGTTCTTC
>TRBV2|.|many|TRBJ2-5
CASSKDTRETQYF
TGTGCCAGCAGCAAAGACACCAGAGAGACCCAGTACTTC
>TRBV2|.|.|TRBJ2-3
CASSQEGSTDTQYF
TGTGCCAGCAGCCAAGAAGGCTCCACAGATACGCAGTATTTT
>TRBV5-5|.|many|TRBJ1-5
CASSLMAGLVQPQHF
TGTGCCAGCAGCCTTATGGCGGGTTTGGTTCAGCCCCAGCATTTT
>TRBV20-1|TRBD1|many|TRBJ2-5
CSASAGTAETQYF
TGCAGTGCTAGCGCTGGGACAGCAGAGACCCAGTACTTC
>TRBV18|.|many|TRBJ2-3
CASSPGYSTDTQYF
TGTGCCAGCTCACCTGGGTACAGCACAGATACGCAGTATTTT
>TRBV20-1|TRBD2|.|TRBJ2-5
CSGRTSGGGETQYF
TGCAGTGGCCGGACTAGCGGGGGGGGAGAGACCCAGTACTTC